This TCR beta chain came from a study of T cells in Graves' hyperthyroidism and ophthalmopathy. The CDR3 covers 16 residues. Germline trimming cut 5 bases from V and 2 bases from J; bases unmatched to any gene: 5. Germline V gene data show CDR1 as SEHNR and CDR2 as FQNEAQ (reference sequence). This clonotype was picked up many times. Authors of the study amplified TCR beta CDR3 regions from RNA transcripts. When the TCR CDR3 underwent first-round RT-PCR, the HTBI primer set was used. TCRdb ran MiXCR on the multiplex PCR reads and lists one entry per CDR3 protein. Of over 500,000 distinct CDR3 sequences listed, approximately 14% are singletons.

This clonotype originated in a woman aged 40 to 50 with Graves' hyperthyroidism. Sequencing was carried out using blood. The V call is TRBV7-9, the J call TRBJ2-1, with 11 bases that match TRBD2. CDR3 in DNA: TGTGCCAGCAGCGACGGACTAGCGGGCGCCTACAATGAGCAGTTCTTC. Amino acids: CASSDGLAGAYNEQFF.